This T cell receptor beta chain was recovered during a study of molecular identifiers for immune sequencing clone quantification. General study results and limits: For effector cells, clones above 20 RNA copies held over 98% of molecules; for naive cells, under 1%.

TCRdb reanalysed the PCR reads using MiXCR and keeps one entry per CDR3 protein. The data contain 65,000 to 70,000 distinct CDR3 sequences, around 18% of them singletons. The length of the CDR3 is 12 residues. V lost 4 bases to trimming and J lost 10 bases, with 13 bases between them. Germline CDR1 SGHAT, CDR2 FQNNGV. In this sample, this clonotype turned up many times. The antigen is not known. The TCR sequence derives from a human donor in good health. Some libraries in this study had Jurkat cell RNA spiked in. Sequenced material: naive CD8+ T cells from blood, with Jurkat cell RNA spiked in. Subset of the sample: FACS-sorted CD8+CD4-CCR7+CD45RA+ naive T cells. The chain employs TRBV11-2 and TRBJ2-5; D is undetermined. The CDR3 DNA sequence: TGTGCCAGCAGCTCGGGTCAGGAGTACCAGTACTTC. Its translation: CASSSGQEYQYF. The full variable domain, rest sourced from reference TRBV11-2 and TRBJ2-5, is EAGVAQSPRYKIIEKRQSVAFWCNPISGHATLYWYQQILGQGPKLLIQFQNNGVVDDSQLPKDRFSAERLKGVDSTLKIQPAKLEDSAVYLCASSSGQEYQYFGPGTRLLVL.